This is a list of T cell receptor beta chains from one sample in a study of blood T cell repertoires in COVID-19. Assay: immunoSEQ multiplex PCR; the TCRdb copy retains only in-frame clones and omits some. The sample carries more than 80,000 clones, 71% recorded once. Sequenced: peripheral blood. Receptors originate from a human donor with acute or convalescent COVID-19. The donor label of this sample is uncertain. Both conserved end residues are part of each CDR3. D genes are given only for firm matches. Size is stated for part of the rows, as once, few or many counts, or as a class when the clone is expanded.

clone_size	d_call	cdr3_length	v_call	j_call	cdr3_aa	cdr3_nt
.	.	15	TRBV11-2	TRBJ1-2	CASSLDLMGAGGYTF	TGTGCCAGCAGCTTAGATCTAATGGGGGCGGGTGGCTACACCTTC
.	TRBD1	14	TRBV6-5	TRBJ1-2	CASTLADRAGGYTF	TGTGCCAGCACCTTAGCGGACAGGGCGGGCGGCTACACCTTC
many	TRBD1	18	TRBV28	TRBJ2-7	CASSFSGPGTGGSYEQYF	TGTGCCAGCAGTTTTTCAGGTCCCGGGACAGGGGGCTCCTACGAGCAGTACTTC
.	.	11	TRBV3-1/TRBV3-2	TRBJ2-4	CASSYGHGQYF	TGTGCCAGCAGCTACGGACACGGTCAGTACTTC
.	.	13	TRBV29-1	TRBJ1-1	CSVENDSPTEAFF	TGCAGCGTTGAAAATGACAGTCCGACTGAAGCTTTCTTT
.	TRBD1	14	TRBV18	TRBJ1-2	CASWRGQRGYGYTF	TGTGCCAGCTGGAGGGGGCAGCGAGGGTATGGCTACACCTTC
.	.	14	TRBV5-1	TRBJ1-1	CASSLAWGNTEAFF	TGCGCCAGCAGCTTGGCTTGGGGCAACACTGAAGCTTTCTTT
.	.	15	TRBV11-3	TRBJ2-2	CASSPFEGGTGELFF	TGTGCCAGCAGCCCATTCGAGGGGGGGACCGGGGAGCTGTTTTTT
.	TRBD1	15	TRBV18	TRBJ2-7	CASSPERGQGHEQYF	TGTGCCAGCTCACCCGAACGGGGACAGGGGCACGAGCAGTACTTC
.	.	14	TRBV4-2	TRBJ1-6	CASSPLGGNSPLHF	TGTGCCAGCAGCCCGCTAGGTGGTAATTCACCCCTCCACTTT
many	.	12	TRBV27	TRBJ1-1	CASSATGLEAFF	TGTGCCAGCAGTGCCACGGGACTTGAAGCTTTCTTT
many	.	14	TRBV28	TRBJ1-4	CASSKRVPNEKLFF	TGTGCCAGCAGCAAGAGGGTTCCTAATGAAAAACTGTTTTTT
.	TRBD1	15	TRBV5-1	TRBJ1-5	CASSFGDSSNQPQHF	TGCGCCAGCAGCTTTGGGGACAGCAGCAATCAGCCCCAGCATTTT
.	.	14	TRBV2	TRBJ1-5	CASQGHYSNQPQHF	TGTGCCAGCCAAGGACACTATAGCAATCAGCCCCAGCATTTT
.	.	15	TRBV7-9	TRBJ1-1	CASSLGTGMNTEAFF	TGTGCCAGCAGCTTAGGTACAGGGATGAACACTGAAGCTTTCTTT
.	.	15	TRBV11-2	TRBJ2-5	CASSLARGNQETQYF	TGTGCCAGCAGCTTAGCCAGGGGAAACCAAGAGACCCAGTACTTC
.	TRBD1	17	TRBV28	TRBJ1-5	CASSPRTGDWGNQPQHF	TGTGCCAGCAGTCCCCGTACAGGGGATTGGGGCAATCAGCCCCAGCATTTT
.	TRBD1	17	TRBV5-4	TRBJ1-2	CASSLASRQGGGYGYTF	TGTGCCAGCAGCTTGGCCTCCCGACAGGGGGGAGGCTATGGCTACACCTTC
.	.	12	TRBV6-5	TRBJ1-2	CASSQGSGGYTF	TGTGCCAGCAGTCAGGGATCGGGTGGCTACACCTTC